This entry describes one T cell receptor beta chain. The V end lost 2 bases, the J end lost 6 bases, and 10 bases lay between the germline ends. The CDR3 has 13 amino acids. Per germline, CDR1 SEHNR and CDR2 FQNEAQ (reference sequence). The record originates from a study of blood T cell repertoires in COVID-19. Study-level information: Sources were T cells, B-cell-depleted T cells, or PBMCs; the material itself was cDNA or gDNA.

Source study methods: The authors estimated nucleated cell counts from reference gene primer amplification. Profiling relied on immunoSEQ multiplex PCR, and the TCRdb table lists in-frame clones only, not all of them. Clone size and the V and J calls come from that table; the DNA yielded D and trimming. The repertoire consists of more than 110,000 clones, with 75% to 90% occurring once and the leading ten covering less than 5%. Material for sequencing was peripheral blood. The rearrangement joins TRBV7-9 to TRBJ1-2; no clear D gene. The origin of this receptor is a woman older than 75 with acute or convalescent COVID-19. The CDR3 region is CASSLYSVDGYTF. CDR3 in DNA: TGTGCCAGCAGCTTATACTCGGTTGATGGCTACACCTTC.